This T cell receptor beta chain is drawn from a study of somatic mutations in cytotoxic T cells in rheumatoid arthritis. Overall study context: The authors flow-sorted some V beta antibody-stained T-cell populations at nearly 100% purity, including V beta1+ cells that they sequenced for TCRB.

Study-wide points: A single CD8+ clone exceeded 20% of CD8+ cells in about an eighth of the roughly 65 patients. With advancing age, CD8+ clonality climbed in rheumatoid arthritis patients but did not rise in healthy controls.

The sample holds a few counts of this clone. What it binds is not known. The V gene lost 5 bases and the J gene lost 0 bases, with 13 bases spanning the gap. The CDR3 loop spans 15 amino acids. Germline CDR1 MNHEY, CDR2 SMNVEV (reference sequence). Positive magnetic bead selection, which isolated the CD4+ and CD8+ cells, was followed by a flow cytometry check of purity. Assay used: immunoSEQ multiplex PCR; TCRdb lists only in-frame clones, some missing. The sample shows thousands of clones, approximately 81% of them seen only once. This rearrangement joins TRBV27 to TRBJ1-1, with D unclear. The sample was CD8+ T cells sorted from blood. This TCR came from a woman between 55 and 75 years old in good health. CDR3 loop: CASSPPGVMNTEAFF. As DNA, the CDR3 is TGTGCCAGCAGTCCACCCGGGGTCATGAACACTGAAGCTTTCTTT.